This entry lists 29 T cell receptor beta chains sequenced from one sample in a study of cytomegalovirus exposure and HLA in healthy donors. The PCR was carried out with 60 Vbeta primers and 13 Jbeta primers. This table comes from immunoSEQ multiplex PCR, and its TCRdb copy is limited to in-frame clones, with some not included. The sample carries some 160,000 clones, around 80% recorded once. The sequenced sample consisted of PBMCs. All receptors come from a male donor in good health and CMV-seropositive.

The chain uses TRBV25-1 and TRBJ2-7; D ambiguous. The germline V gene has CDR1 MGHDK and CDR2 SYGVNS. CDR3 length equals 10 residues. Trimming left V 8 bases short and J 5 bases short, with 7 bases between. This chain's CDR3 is CASRRDEQYF. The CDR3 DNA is TGTGCCAGCCGCCGGGACGAGCAGTACTTC.

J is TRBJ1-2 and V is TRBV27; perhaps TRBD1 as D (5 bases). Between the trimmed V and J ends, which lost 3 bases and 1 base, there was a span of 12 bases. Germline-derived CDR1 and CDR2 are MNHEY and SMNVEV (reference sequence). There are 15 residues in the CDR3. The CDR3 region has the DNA TGTGCCAGCAGTTTGGTGGGGGGGAATAACTATGGCTACACCTTC. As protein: CASSLVGGNNYGYTF.

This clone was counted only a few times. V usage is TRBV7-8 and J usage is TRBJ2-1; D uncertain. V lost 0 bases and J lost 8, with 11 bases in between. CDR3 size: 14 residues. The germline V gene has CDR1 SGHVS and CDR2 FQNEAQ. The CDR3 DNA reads TGTGCCAGCAGCTTAGCGCGAAGCGCCGATGAGCAGTTCTTC. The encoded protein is CASSLARSADEQFF.

For the CDR3, the DNA is TGTGCCAGCAGCTTAACGGGTTTTGGCTACACCTTC. Translating it yields CASSLTGFGYTF. This chain links TRBV7-8 with TRBJ1-2, with D hard to call. V lost 2 bases and J 7 bases, leaving 8 bases between the germline ends. Germline V CDR1 and CDR2: SGHVS, FQNEAQ. The CDR3 has 12 amino acids.

CDR3 protein: CASSPTGLRNEQYF. CDR3 nucleotides: TGCGCCAGCAGCCCGACAGGGCTGAGGAACGAGCAGTACTTC. The gene calls are TRBV5-1 and TRBJ2-7, with 7 nucleotides matching TRBD1. The CDR3 is made up of 14 amino acids. Germline V CDR1 and CDR2: SGHRS, YFSETQ. J was trimmed by 5 bases and V by 4 bases; bases with no gene match: 9.

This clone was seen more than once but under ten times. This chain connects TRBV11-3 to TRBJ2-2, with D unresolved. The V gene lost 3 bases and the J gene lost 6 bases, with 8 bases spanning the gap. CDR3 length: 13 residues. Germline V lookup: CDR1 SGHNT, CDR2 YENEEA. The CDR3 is CASSLRLAGELFF. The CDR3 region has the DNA TGTGCCAGCAGCTTGAGGTTGGCCGGGGAGCTGTTTTTT.

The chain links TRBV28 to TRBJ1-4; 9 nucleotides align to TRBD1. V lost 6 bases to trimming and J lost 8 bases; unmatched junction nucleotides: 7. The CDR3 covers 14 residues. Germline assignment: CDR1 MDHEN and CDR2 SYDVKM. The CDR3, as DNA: TGTGCCAGCAGGCCGGGACAGGGCGACGAAAAACTGTTTTTT. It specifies CASRPGQGDEKLFF. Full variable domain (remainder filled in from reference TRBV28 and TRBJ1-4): DVKVTQSSRYLVKRTGEKVFLECVQDMDHENMFWYRQDPGLGLRLIYFSYDVKMKEKGDIPEGYSVSREKKERFSLILESASTNQTSMYLCASRPGQGDEKLFFGSGTQLSVL.

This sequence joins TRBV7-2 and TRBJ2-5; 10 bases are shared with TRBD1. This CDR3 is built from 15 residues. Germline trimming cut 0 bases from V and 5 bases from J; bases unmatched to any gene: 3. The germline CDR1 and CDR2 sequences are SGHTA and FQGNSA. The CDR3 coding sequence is TGTGCCAGCAGCTTAGCGGGACAGGGGTCCGAGACCCAGTACTTC. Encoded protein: CASSLAGQGSETQYF.

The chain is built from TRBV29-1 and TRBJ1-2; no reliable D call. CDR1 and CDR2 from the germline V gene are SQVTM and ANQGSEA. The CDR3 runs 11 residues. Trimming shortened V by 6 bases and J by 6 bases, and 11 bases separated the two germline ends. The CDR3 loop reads CSVSPEDGYTF. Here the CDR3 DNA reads TGCAGCGTATCGCCCGAGGATGGCTACACCTTC.

The CDR3 is CASSSGTGETQYF. As DNA, the CDR3 is TGTGCCAGCAGTTCCGGGACAGGGGAGACCCAGTACTTC. J is TRBJ2-5 and V is TRBV11-2; the match to TRBD1 covers 9 bases. The CDR3 is made up of 13 amino acids. The V and J ends lost 6 bases and 5 bases, in that order; junction bases with no gene match: 4. Germline V gives CDR1 SGHAT, CDR2 FQNNGV.

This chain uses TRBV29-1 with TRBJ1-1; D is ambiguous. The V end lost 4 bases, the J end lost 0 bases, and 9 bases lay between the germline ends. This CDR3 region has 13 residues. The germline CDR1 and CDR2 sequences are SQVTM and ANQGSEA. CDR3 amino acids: CSVGEQLNTEAFF. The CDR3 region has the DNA TGCAGCGTTGGTGAACAGCTGAACACTGAAGCTTTCTTT.

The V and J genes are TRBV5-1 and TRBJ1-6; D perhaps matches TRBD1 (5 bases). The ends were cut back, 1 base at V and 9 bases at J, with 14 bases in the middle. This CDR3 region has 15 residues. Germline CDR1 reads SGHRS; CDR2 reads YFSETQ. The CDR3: CASSLRGSPSSPLHF. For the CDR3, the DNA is TGCGCCAGCAGCTTGAGGGGAAGTCCTAGTTCACCCCTCCACTTT.

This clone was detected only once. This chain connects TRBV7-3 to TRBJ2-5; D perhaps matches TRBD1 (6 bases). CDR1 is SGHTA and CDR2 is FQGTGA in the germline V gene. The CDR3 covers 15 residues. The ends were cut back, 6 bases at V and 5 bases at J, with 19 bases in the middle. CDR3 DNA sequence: TGTGCCAGCAGGGCCACGGGACAATTTTTGGAGACCCAGTACTTC. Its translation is CASRATGQFLETQYF. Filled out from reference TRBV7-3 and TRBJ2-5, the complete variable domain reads GAGVSQTPSNKVTEKGKYVELRCDPISGHTALYWYRQSLGQGPEFLIYFQGTGAADDSGLPNDRFFAVRPEGSVSTLKIQRTERGDSAVYLCASRATGQFLETQYFGPGTRLLVL.

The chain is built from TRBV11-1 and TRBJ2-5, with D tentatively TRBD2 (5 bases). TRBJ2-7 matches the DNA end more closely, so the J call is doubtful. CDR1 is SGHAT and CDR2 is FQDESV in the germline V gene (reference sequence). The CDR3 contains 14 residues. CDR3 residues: CASSLQWGAHEQYF. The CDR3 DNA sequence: TGTGCCAGCAGCCTCCAGTGGGGAGCCCACGAGCAGTACTTC.

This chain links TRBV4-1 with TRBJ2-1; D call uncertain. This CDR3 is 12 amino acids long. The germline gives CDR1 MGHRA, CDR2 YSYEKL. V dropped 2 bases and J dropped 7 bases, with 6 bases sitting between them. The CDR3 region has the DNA TGCGCCAGCAGCCAACCTGTGAATGAGCAGTTCTTC. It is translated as CASSQPVNEQFF.

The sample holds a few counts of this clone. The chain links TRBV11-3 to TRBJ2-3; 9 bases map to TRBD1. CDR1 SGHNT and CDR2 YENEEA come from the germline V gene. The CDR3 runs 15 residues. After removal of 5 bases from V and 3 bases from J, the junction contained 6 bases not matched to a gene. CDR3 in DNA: TGTGCCAGCAGCCCTTCGGACAGGGGAACAGATACGCAGTATTTT. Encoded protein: CASSPSDRGTDTQYF.

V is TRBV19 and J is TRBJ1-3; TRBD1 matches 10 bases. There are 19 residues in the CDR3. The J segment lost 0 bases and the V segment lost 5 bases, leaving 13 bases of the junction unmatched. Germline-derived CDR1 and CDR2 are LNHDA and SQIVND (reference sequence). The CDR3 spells CASSPGTGALGLSGNTIYF. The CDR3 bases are TGTGCCAGTAGTCCCGGGACAGGGGCGCTTGGCCTCTCTGGAAACACCATATATTTT.

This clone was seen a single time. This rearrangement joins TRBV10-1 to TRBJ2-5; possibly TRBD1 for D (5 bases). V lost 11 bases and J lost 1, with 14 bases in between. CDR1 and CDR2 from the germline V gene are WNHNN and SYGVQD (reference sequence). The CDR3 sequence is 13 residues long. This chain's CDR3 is CAGPSGFQETQYF. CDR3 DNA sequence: TGCGCCGGACCTTCAGGGTTCCAAGAGACCCAGTACTTC.

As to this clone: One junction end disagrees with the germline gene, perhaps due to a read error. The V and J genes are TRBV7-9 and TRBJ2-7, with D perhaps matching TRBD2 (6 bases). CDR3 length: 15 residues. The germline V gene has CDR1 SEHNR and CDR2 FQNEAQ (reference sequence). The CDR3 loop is CSSSSSVAVNYEQYF. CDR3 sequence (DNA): TGTTCCAGCAGCTCCTCAGTAGCGGTGAACTACGAGCAGTACTTC.

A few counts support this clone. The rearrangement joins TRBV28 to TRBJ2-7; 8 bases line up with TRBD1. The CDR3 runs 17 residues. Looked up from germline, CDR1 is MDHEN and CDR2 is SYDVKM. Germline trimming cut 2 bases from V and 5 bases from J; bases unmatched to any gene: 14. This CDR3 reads CASSLRGTGGPLHEQYF. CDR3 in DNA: TGTGCCAGCAGTTTAAGGGGGACAGGCGGCCCTCTCCACGAGCAGTACTTC.

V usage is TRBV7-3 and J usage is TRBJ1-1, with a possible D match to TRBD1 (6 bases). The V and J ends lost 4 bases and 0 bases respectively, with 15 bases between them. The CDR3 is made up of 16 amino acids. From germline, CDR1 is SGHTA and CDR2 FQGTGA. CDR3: CASSSGGPGMNTEAFF. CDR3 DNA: TGTGCCAGCAGCTCGGGGGGGCCAGGGATGAACACTGAAGCTTTCTTT. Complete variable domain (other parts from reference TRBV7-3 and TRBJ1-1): GAGVSQTPSNKVTEKGKYVELRCDPISGHTALYWYRQSLGQGPEFLIYFQGTGAADDSGLPNDRFFAVRPEGSVSTLKIQRTERGDSAVYLCASSSGGPGMNTEAFFGQGTRLTVV.

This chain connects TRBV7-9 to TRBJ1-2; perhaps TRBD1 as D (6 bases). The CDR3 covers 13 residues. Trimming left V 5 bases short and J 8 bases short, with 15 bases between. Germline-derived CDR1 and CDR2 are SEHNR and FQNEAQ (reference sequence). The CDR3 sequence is CASSPLQGRGYTF. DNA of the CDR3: TGTGCCAGCAGCCCGTTACAGGGACGGGGCTACACCTTC.

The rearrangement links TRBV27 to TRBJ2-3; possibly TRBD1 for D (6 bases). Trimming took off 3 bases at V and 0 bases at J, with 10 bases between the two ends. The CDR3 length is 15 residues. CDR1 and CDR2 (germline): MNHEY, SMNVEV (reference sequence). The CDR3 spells CASSFPGASTDTQYF. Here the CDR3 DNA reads TGTGCCAGCAGTTTTCCAGGGGCAAGCACAGATACGCAGTATTTT.

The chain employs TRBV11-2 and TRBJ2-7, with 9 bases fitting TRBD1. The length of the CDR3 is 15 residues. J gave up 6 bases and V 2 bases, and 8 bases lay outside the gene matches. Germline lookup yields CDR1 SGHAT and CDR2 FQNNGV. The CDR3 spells CASSLSGTGLGEQYF. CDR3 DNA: TGTGCCAGCAGCTTATCTGGGACAGGGCTGGGCGAGCAGTACTTC.

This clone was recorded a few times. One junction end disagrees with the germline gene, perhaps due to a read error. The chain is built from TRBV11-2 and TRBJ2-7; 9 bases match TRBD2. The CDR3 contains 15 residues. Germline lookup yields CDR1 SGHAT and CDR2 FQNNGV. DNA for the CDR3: TGTGCCAGCACCTTAGCGGGAGCGCTCTCCTACGAGCAGTACTTC. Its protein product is CASTLAGALSYEQYF.

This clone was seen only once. The CDR3 DNA follows: TGTGCCAGCAGCTTGGTGTGGCAGGGGAGCGGGAGGAGTTATGAGCAGTTCTTC. It translates to CASSLVWQGSGRSYEQFF. The chain uses TRBV5-8 and TRBJ2-1, with 9 positions matching TRBD2. Losses at the gene ends were 0 bases for V and 8 bases for J; bases not matched to a gene: 15. The CDR3 length is 18 residues. Germline V CDR1 and CDR2: SGHTS, YDEGEE.

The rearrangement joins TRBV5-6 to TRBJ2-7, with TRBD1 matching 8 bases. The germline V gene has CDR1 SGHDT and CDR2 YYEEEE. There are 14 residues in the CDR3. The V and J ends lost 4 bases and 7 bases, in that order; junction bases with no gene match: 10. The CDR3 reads CASSPGTGRREQYF. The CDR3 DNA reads TGTGCCAGCAGCCCCGGGACAGGCAGAAGGGAGCAGTACTTC.

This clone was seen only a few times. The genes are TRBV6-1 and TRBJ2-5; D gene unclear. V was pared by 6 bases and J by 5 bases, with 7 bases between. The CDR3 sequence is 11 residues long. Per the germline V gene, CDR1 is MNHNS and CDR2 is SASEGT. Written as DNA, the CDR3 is TGTGCCAGCAGAGAGAAGGAGACCCAGTACTTC. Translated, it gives CASREKETQYF.

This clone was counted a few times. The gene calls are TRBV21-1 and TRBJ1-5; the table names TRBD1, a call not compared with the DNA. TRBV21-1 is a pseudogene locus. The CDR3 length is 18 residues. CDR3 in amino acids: CASGTSRIRKSHQQPQHF. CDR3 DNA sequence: TGTGCCAGCGGAACTTCCCGTATCAGGAAATCCCATCAACAGCCCCAGCATTTT.